What follows are 18 T cell receptor beta chains derived from one specimen sequenced in a study of CD8+CD57+ T cells in acquired aplastic anemia. Patients chosen for sequencing had CD8+CD57+ cells that had expanded, as shown by flow cytometry. TCR beta VDJ combinations and CDR3 sequences were profiled from genomic DNA. TCRdb re-derived calls from the reads in MiXCR, one entry per CDR3 protein. This table has a few hundred thousand distinct CDR3 sequences, roughly 82% appearing once. The sample was sorted CD4+, CD8+, or CD8+CD57+ T cells (not recorded which) from PBMCs. These receptors all come from a human donor with aplastic anemia.

J is TRBJ1-6 and V is TRBV7-2; D not certain. Per germline, CDR1 SGHTA and CDR2 FQGNSA. The CDR3 loop spans 17 amino acids. V lost 5 bases, J lost 13 bases, and 27 bases lay in between. The CDR3 spells CASSGMGTTYYHYPLHF. Here the CDR3 DNA reads TGTGCCAGCAGCGGAATGGGTACAACCTACTATCATTATCCCCTCCACTTT.

On this clonotype: This CDR3 is missing its conserved last phenylalanine or tryptophan, likely due to a read error. It is unclear where the CDR3 begins or ends on the DNA, so no DNA is shown, and the CDR3 is as TCRdb lists it. The genes are TRBV19 and TRBJ2-7; the DNA was not used to check the table's D call, TRBD2. The CDR3 is made up of 15 amino acids, end residues included. The germline V gene encodes CDR1 LNHDA and CDR2 SQIVND (reference sequence). Here the CDR3 reads CASRAGELRAWETYY.

Note on this clonotype: The junction does not match germline at one end; this may be a read error. The rearrangement joins TRBV7-9 to TRBJ2-7; 9 nucleotides line up with TRBD1. The CDR3 spans 14 residues. Germline assignment: CDR1 SEHNR and CDR2 FQNEAQ (reference sequence). CDR3: CASSGRTGDHTQNF. The CDR3 DNA is TGTGCCAGCAGCGGCCGGACAGGGGATCACACGCAGAACTTC.

The chain uses TRBV9 and TRBJ1-1; D is unclear. The V end was cut by 7 bases, the J end by 11 bases, with 27 bases between. This CDR3 has 15 residues. In germline, CDR1 is SGDLS, CDR2 YYNGEE. The CDR3: CASGLAGNMKYFAFF. The CDR3 region has the DNA TGTGCCAGCGGCTTAGCTGGGAACATGAAGTACTTCGCTTTCTTT.

Remarks on this clonotype: Because it lacks the conserved phenylalanine or tryptophan at the end, this CDR3 is likely a read error. No DNA is shown, since the ends of the CDR3 on it are uncertain; the CDR3 is the one TCRdb lists. This chain joins TRBV7-9 and TRBJ2-3; the tabulated D call, TRBD1, remains unverified against the DNA. Germline values: CDR1 SEHNR, CDR2 FQNEAQ (reference sequence). Inclusive of both ends, the CDR3 amounts to 13 amino acids. The CDR3 sequence is CASSSGHPCRRDP.

Points on this clonotype: One end of the junction is discordant with germline, which a read error may explain. This chain uses TRBV11-3 with TRBJ2-1; 10 nucleotides match TRBD2. This CDR3 is 17 amino acids long. Germline CDR1 and CDR2: SGHNT and YENEEA. The chain's CDR3 is CASSLDRTAGGGNEQFF. For the CDR3, the DNA is TGTGCCAGCAGCCTAGATCGAACAGCGGGAGGGGGGAATGAGCAGTTCTTC.

Turning to this clonotype: Since no conserved phenylalanine or tryptophan closes the CDR3, a read error is the likely cause. Because the CDR3's place on the DNA is in doubt, the DNA is left out and the CDR3 is given as listed by TCRdb. This chain uses TRBV2 with TRBJ1-6; TRBD1, the table's D call, lacks a check against the DNA. The germline CDR1 and CDR2 sequences are SNHLY and FYNNEI. The CDR3 is 16 amino acids long, termini counted. The chain's CDR3 is CASGAGGASTQSFGPG.

The chain combines TRBV10-3 with TRBJ2-7, with a possible D match to TRBD2 (5 bases). V lost 7 bases and J lost 5, with 15 bases in between. The CDR3 has 13 residues. Germline V lookup: CDR1 ENHRY, CDR2 SYGVKD. The CDR3 protein is CAIKDRLRDEQYF. The CDR3 coding sequence is TGTGCCATCAAGGACCGACTGAGGGACGAGCAGTACTTC.

As to this clonotype: A read error may account for a junction end that differs from germline. The chain employs TRBV7-9 and TRBJ2-3; 13 bases agree with TRBD2. CDR3 length: 14 amino acids. Germline loops: CDR1 SEHNR, CDR2 FQNEAQ (reference sequence). The CDR3 protein is CASSMAPTSGGKRF. DNA for the CDR3: TGTGCCAGTAGTATGGCCCCGACTAGCGGGGGGAAAAGGTTT.

To note about this clonotype: One end of the junction is discordant with germline, which a read error may explain. The chain carries TRBV11-3 and TRBJ2-3, with TRBD2 as a possible D gene (6 bases). The germline gives CDR1 SGHNT, CDR2 YENEEA. This CDR3 region has 15 residues. CDR3 sequence: CASTLDLGGTDTQYF. The CDR3 bases are TGTGCCAGCACCTTAGATTTGGGAGGTACAGATACGCAGTATTTT.

The chain combines TRBV9 with TRBJ2-7; D possibly matches TRBD1 or TRBD2 (5 bases each). Germline-derived CDR1 and CDR2 are SGDLS and YYNGEE. This CDR3 region has 16 residues. V lost 3 bases, J lost 6 bases, and 22 bases lay in between. Here the CDR3 reads CASSGLDPGAASEQYF. The CDR3 coding sequence is TGTGCCAGCAGCGGATTGGATCCCGGGGCAGCTAGCGAGCAGTACTTC.

The J gene is TRBJ2-6, the V gene TRBV9; 8 bases map to TRBD1. V trimming: 4 bases; J trimming: 14 bases; junction bases outside the gene matches: 17. Germline assignment: CDR1 SGDLS and CDR2 YYNGEE. There are 16 residues in the CDR3. The DNA of the CDR3 is TGTGCCAGCAGCTTAGCGCTTACGGACAGGGATACGCTCCTGACTTTC. It is translated as CASSLALTDRDTLLTF.

The V and J genes are TRBV7-8 and TRBJ2-3; the match to TRBD2 covers 10 bases. With V trimmed by 3 bases and J by 4 bases, 7 bases remained unmatched. The CDR3 has 16 amino acids. In germline, CDR1 is SGHVS, CDR2 FQNEAQ. The CDR3 loop is CASSLASGGGADTQYF. CDR3 DNA: TGTGCCAGCAGCTTGGCTAGCGGGGGTGGGGCAGATACGCAGTATTTT.

Notes on this clonotype: Likely a read error: the CDR3 ends without its conserved phenylalanine or tryptophan. This sequence joins TRBV20-1 and TRBJ1-2; 7 bases align to TRBD1. V trimming: 2 bases; J trimming: 8 bases; junction bases outside the gene matches: 11. The length of the CDR3 is 14 residues. Germline-derived CDR1 and CDR2 are DFQATT and SNEGSKA (reference sequence). The CDR3 here is CSARNRLTGRGYTY. The CDR3 bases are TGCAGTGCTAGAAATAGGTTGACAGGGAGAGGCTACACCTAC.

With respect to this clonotype: It is likely a read error, because the conserved phenylalanine at the end of the CDR3 is missing. The chain is built from TRBV7-9 and TRBJ2-1; D unclear. Germline-derived CDR1 and CDR2 are SEHNR and FQNEAQ (reference sequence). The germline V and J ends were trimmed by 5 bases and 8 bases, with 22 bases remaining between them. The CDR3 extends over 16 amino acids. CDR3 region: CASSLQRSDGHDEQFS. DNA for the CDR3: TGTGCCAGCAGCCTTCAAAGAAGCGACGGTCACGATGAGCAGTTCTCC.

Concerning this clonotype itself: Given the absence of the conserved phenylalanine or tryptophan at the CDR3 end, a read error is likely. The limits of the CDR3 on the DNA are not certain, so only TCRdb's listed CDR3 is given. The chain has TRBV7-3 and TRBJ2-3; TRBD1 was called by the table and not checked on the DNA. The germline CDR1 and CDR2 sequences are SGHTA and FQGTGA. The CDR3 sequence runs 13 residues, both termini included. The CDR3 sequence is CASSDGGTETLFG.

Only a few counts were recorded for this clonotype. One junction end disagrees with the germline gene, perhaps due to a read error. The J gene is TRBJ2-1, the V gene TRBV9, with 7 bases matching TRBD2. CDR3 length equals 13 residues. CDR1 is SGDLS and CDR2 is YYNGEE in the germline V gene. CDR3 protein: CASSEGGVGYEQF. For the CDR3, the DNA is TGTGCCAGCAGCGAGGGAGGGGTAGGCTACGAGCAGTTC.

Notes on this clonotype: The conserved phenylalanine or tryptophan normally closing the CDR3 is absent here, so this likely arose from a read error. The DNA is left out, because the CDR3 cannot be placed on it with certainty; the CDR3 is given as TCRdb lists it. The chain links TRBV7-9 to TRBJ2-4; TRBD2, as called in the table, went unchecked against the DNA. The CDR3 adds up to 12 amino acids, both ends counted. The V gene's germline CDR1 is SEHNR and CDR2 FQNEAQ (reference sequence). This CDR3 is CASGGAGNNGAI.